The following is a T cell receptor (beta chain) sequence with its context. Lacking the conserved final phenylalanine or tryptophan, this CDR3 likely reflects a read error. None of the patients had undergone any treatment ahead of thyroid surgery. Germline V CDR1 and CDR2: DFQATT, SNEGSKA (reference sequence). This CDR3 is 11 amino acids long. Using MiXCR, TCRdb reanalyzed the PCR reads. The sample records roughly 19,000 clones, approximately 24% being singletons. The data were taken from a study of metastatic and nonmetastatic thyroid tumors. Looking at the study overall: Samples came from malignant and benign thyroid patients, and repertoires were compared across blood and tumor or nodule tissue.

This rearrangement joins TRBV20-1 to TRBJ1-1; no definite D call. Sequencing used tumor tissue. This clonotype was sampled from a female donor with papillary thyroid cancer or a benign thyroid nodule (not recorded which). Some clones in this sample may be carry-over from other donors' samples. CDR3 protein: CIAALNTEAFV. CDR3 bases: TGCATTGCTGCTCTTAACACTGAAGCTTTCGTT.